This T cell receptor beta chain originates from a study of T cell responses to AZD1222 COVID-19 vaccine. This clone was seen only once. The antigen remains unidentified. Study-wide results and caveats: Just six AZD1222 recipients were seropositive at baseline. The sample set comprised mostly white British donors with more females, and clonal diversity was possibly underestimated.

Germline V CDR1 and CDR2: SNHLY, FYNNEI. The CDR3 has 16 amino acids. Trimming stripped 7 bases from V and 2 bases from J, with 15 bases between. Produced via immunoSEQ multiplex PCR; TCRdb's table is partial and in-frame only. The table shows 120,000 or so clones, with approximately 86% occurring only once. This specimen consisted of peripheral blood, obtained on day 0 of AZD1222 vaccination. The chain employs TRBV2 and TRBJ1-6, with D possibly being TRBD1 (6 bases). The clonotype comes from an adult in good health. CDR3 nucleotide sequence: TGTGCCAGCATCGGGGACATTAGCACCTATAATTCACCCCTCCACTTT. This codes for CASIGDISTYNSPLHF.